The T cell receptor beta chain described here comes from a study of blood T cell repertoires in COVID-19. The CDR3 loop spans 13 amino acids. V lost 4 bases to trimming and J lost 1 base, with 7 bases between them. Germline V CDR1 and CDR2: LNHDA, SQIVND (reference sequence). Clones were read by immunoSEQ multiplex PCR, and TCRdb kept only the in-frame ones, dropping some. The sample lists some 250,000 clones; about 88% were seen once. Sequenced material: peripheral blood. This TCR derives from a woman aged 40 to 49 who had recovered from COVID-19. The chain links TRBV19 to TRBJ2-5, with D possibly being TRBD2 (6 bases). DNA of the CDR3: TGTGCCAGTAGTAGTAGCGGCCAAGAGACCCAGTACTTC. It codes for CASSSSGQETQYF.